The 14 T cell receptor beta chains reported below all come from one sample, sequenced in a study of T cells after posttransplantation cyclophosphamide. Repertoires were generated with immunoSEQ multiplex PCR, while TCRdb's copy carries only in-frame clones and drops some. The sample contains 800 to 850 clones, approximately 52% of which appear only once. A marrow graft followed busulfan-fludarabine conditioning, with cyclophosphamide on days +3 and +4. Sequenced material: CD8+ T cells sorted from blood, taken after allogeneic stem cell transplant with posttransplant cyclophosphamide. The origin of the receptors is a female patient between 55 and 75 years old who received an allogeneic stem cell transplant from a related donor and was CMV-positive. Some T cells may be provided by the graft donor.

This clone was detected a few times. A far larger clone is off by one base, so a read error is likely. Written as DNA, the CDR3 is TGCGCCAGCAGCTTGGTAGCGGGTGGAAATGACCAGTTCTTC. This codes for CASSLVAGGNDQFF. The rearrangement uses TRBV5-1 and TRBJ2-1; 7 bases are a match to TRBD2. Germline values: CDR1 SGHRS, CDR2 YFSETQ. The CDR3 is 14 residues long.

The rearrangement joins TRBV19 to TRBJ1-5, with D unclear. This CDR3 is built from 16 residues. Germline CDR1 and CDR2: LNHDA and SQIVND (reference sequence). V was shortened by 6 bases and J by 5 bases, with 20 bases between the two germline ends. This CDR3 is CASRLYSGISYQPQHF. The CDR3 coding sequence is TGTGCCAGTAGACTATATTCCGGGATATCCTATCAGCCCCAGCATTTT. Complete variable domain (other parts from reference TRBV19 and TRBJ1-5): DGGITQSPKYLFRKEGQNVTLSCEQNLNHDAMYWYRQDPGQGLRLIYYSQIVNDFQKGDIAEGYSVSREKKESFPLTVTSAQKNPTAFYLCASRLYSGISYQPQHFGDGTRLSIL.

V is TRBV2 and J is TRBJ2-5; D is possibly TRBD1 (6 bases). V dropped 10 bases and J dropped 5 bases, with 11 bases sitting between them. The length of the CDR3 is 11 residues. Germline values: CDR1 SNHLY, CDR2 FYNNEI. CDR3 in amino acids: CAITGFETQYF. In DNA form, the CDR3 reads TGTGCCATTACAGGGTTTGAGACCCAGTACTTC. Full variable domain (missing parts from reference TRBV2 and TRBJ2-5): EPEVTQTPSHQVTQMGQEVILRCVPISNHLYFYWYRQILGQKVEFLVSFYNNEISEKSEIFDDQFSVERPDGSNFTLKIRSTKLEDSAMYFCAITGFETQYFGPGTRLLVL.

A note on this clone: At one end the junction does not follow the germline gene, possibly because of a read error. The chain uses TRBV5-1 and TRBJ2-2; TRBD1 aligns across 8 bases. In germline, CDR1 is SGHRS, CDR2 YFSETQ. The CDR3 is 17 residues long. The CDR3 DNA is TGCGCCGGCAGCTGGCCCCTGGACAGGGTCGGCGCCGGGGAGCTGTTTTTT. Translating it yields CAGSWPLDRVGAGELFF.

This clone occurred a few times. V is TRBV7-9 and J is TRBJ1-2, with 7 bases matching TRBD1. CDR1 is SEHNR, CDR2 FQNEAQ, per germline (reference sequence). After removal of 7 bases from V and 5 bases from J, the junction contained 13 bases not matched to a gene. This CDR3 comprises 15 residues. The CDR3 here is CASIWTGTNPYGYTF. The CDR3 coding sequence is TGTGCCAGCATTTGGACAGGCACAAACCCTTATGGCTACACCTTC.

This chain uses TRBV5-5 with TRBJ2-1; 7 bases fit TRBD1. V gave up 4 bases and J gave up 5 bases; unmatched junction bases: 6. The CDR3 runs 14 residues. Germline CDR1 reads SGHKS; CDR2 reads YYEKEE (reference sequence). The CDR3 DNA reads TGTGCCAGCAGCCTGACAGGGTGGGACAATGAGCAGTTCTTC. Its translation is CASSLTGWDNEQFF.

The CDR3 loop is CASREGLQETQYF. The CDR3 DNA follows: TGTGCCAGCAGGGAGGGGCTACAAGAGACCCAGTACTTC. The chain employs TRBV11-2 and TRBJ2-5; D possibly corresponds to TRBD2 (6 bases). Germline CDR1 SGHAT, CDR2 FQNNGV. This CDR3 has 13 residues. Trimming took 6 bases from V and 2 from J, leaving 10 bases between them. Full variable domain (rest looked up from reference TRBV11-2 and TRBJ2-5): EAGVAQSPRYKIIEKRQSVAFWCNPISGHATLYWYQQILGQGPKLLIQFQNNGVVDDSQLPKDRFSAERLKGVDSTLKIQPAKLEDSAVYLCASREGLQETQYFGPGTRLLVL.

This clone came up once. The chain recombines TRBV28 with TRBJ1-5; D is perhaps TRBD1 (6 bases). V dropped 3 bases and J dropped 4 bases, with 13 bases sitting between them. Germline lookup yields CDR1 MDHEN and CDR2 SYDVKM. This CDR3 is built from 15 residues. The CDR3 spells CASSLGTGWNQPQHF. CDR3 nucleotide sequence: TGTGCCAGCAGTTTGGGAACAGGGTGGAATCAGCCCCAGCATTTT.

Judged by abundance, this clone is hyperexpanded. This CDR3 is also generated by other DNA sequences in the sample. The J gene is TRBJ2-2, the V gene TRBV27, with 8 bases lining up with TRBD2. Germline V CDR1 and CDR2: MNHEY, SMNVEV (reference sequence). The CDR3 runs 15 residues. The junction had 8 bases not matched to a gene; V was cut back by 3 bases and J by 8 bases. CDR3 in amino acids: CASSFGGTRSGELFF. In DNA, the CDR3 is TGTGCCAGCAGTTTTGGCGGGACTAGATCTGGGGAGCTGTTTTTT.

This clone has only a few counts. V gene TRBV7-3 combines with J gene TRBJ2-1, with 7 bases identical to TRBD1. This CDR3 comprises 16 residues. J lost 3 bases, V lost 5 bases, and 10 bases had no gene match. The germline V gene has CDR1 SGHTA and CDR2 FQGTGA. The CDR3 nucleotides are TGTGCCAGCAGCGACCGGACAGGCAGCCTCTACAATGAGCAGTTCTTC. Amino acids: CASSDRTGSLYNEQFF. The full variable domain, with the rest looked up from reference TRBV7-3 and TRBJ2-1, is GAGVSQTPSNKVTEKGKYVELRCDPISGHTALYWYRQSLGQGPEFLIYFQGTGAADDSGLPNDRFFAVRPEGSVSTLKIQRTERGDSAVYLCASSDRTGSLYNEQFFGPGTRLTVL.

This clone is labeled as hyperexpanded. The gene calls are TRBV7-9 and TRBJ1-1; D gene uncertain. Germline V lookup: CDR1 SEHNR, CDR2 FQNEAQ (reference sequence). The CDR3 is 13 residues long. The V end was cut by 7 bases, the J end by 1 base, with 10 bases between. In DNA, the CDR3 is TGTGCCAGCACCCCATCGGGGAACACTGAAGCTTTCTTT. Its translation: CASTPSGNTEAFF.

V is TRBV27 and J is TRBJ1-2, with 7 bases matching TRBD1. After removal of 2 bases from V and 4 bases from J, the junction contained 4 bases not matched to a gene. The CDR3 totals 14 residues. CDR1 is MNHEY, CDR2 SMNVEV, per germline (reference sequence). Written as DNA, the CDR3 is TGTGCCAGCAGTTTAGGGGGACAGACCTATGGCTACACCTTC. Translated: CASSLGGQTYGYTF.

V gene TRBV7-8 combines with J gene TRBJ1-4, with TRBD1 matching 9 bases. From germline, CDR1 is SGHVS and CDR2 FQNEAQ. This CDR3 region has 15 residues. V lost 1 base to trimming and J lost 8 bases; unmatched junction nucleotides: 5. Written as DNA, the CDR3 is TGTGCCAGCAGCTTAGTACGGACAGGGGACGAAAAACTGTTTTTT. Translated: CASSLVRTGDEKLFF.

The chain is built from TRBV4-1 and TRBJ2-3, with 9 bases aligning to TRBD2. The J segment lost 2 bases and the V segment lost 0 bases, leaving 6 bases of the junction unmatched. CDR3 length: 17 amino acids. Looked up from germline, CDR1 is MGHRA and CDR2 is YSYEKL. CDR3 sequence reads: CASSQEGTSRYTDTQYF. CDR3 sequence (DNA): TGCGCCAGCAGCCAAGAGGGGACTAGCCGATACACAGATACGCAGTATTTT.